These 14 T cell receptor beta chains came from one sample sequenced in a study of blood T cell repertoires in COVID-19. Profiling relied on immunoSEQ multiplex PCR, and the TCRdb table lists in-frame clones only, not all of them. The sample records hundreds of thousands of clones, roughly 90% being singletons. Sequencing input: peripheral blood. Receptors originate from a man aged 35 to 55 with acute or convalescent COVID-19.

This clone was found once. The chain has TRBV6-5 and TRBJ2-7, with D tentatively TRBD1 (5 bases). Per the germline V gene, CDR1 is MNHEY and CDR2 is SVGAGI. This CDR3 region has 14 residues. Trimming took 7 bases from V and 4 from J, leaving 17 bases between them. For the CDR3, the DNA is TGTGCCAGCACCGCCCCCGGACACGGTTACGAGCAGTACTTC. The encoded protein is CASTAPGHGYEQYF.

V gene TRBV18 combines with J gene TRBJ2-3; D is unclear. The ends were cut back, 2 bases at V and 5 bases at J, with 8 bases in the middle. The CDR3 runs 13 residues. CDR1 KGHSH and CDR2 LQKENI come from the germline V gene. The CDR3 reads CASSPKSGDTQYF. In DNA form, the CDR3 reads TGTGCCAGCTCACCAAAGTCAGGAGATACGCAGTATTTT.

V gene TRBV6-5 combines with J gene TRBJ2-7, with D unresolved. CDR1 is MNHEY, CDR2 SVGAGI, per germline. CDR3 length: 13 amino acids. V was pared by 2 bases and J by 4 bases, with 9 bases between. DNA of the CDR3: TGTGCCAGCAGTTACGGGCCTTCATACGAGCAGTACTTC. The encoded protein is CASSYGPSYEQYF.

The CDR3 nucleotides are TGTGCCAGCAGCTTATATGGCGGGGGGGCCTACGAGCAGTACTTC. Translation: CASSLYGGGAYEQYF. The chain links TRBV11-2 to TRBJ2-7, with 9 bases lining up with TRBD2. V gave up 2 bases and J gave up 2 bases; unmatched junction bases: 4. CDR3 length equals 15 residues. Germline V gene sequence: CDR1 SGHAT, CDR2 FQNNGV.

This clone came up once. The V call is TRBV2, the J call TRBJ2-3; 10 nucleotides line up with TRBD2. After removal of 6 bases from V and 8 bases from J, the junction contained 11 bases not matched to a gene. CDR1 is SNHLY and CDR2 is FYNNEI in the germline V gene. This CDR3 comprises 15 residues. CDR3 residues: CASSLERGGEGTQYF. The CDR3 DNA sequence: TGTGCCAGCAGCCTGGAGCGGGGGGGCGAAGGTACGCAGTATTTT.

This clone was counted a few times. The CDR3 coding sequence is TGTGCCACCAGTGGGACAGGGAAAAATTACAATGAGCAGTTCTTC. Protein product: CATSGTGKNYNEQFF. This rearrangement joins TRBV24-1 to TRBJ2-1, with 8 bases that match TRBD1. Germline trimming cut 5 bases from V and 4 bases from J; bases unmatched to any gene: 6. The CDR3 is made up of 15 amino acids. CDR1 and CDR2 from the germline V gene are KGHDR and SFDVKD.

This clone has just one count. The V gene is TRBV6-5, the J gene TRBJ1-5; perhaps TRBD1 as D (5 bases). There are 15 residues in the CDR3. Germline CDR1 is MNHEY and CDR2 is SVGAGI. V shed 5 bases and J shed 4 bases, with 15 bases lying between them. CDR3 DNA sequence: TGTGCCAGCAGTCGCGGACCTGGGGGGAATCAGCCCCAGCATTTT. Protein: CASSRGPGGNQPQHF.

V gene TRBV19 combines with J gene TRBJ1-1; D gene unclear. Germline-derived CDR1 and CDR2 are LNHDA and SQIVND (reference sequence). The CDR3 consists of 16 residues. The V gene lost 3 bases and the J gene lost 0 bases, with 14 bases spanning the gap. Here the CDR3 DNA reads TGTGCCAGTAGTATGCTGAGGGCTCTCATGAACACTGAAGCTTTCTTT. As protein: CASSMLRALMNTEAFF.

The gene calls are TRBV5-6 and TRBJ1-2; D might be TRBD1 (5 bases). With 0 bases removed from V and 3 bases from J, the gap between germline ends came to 9 bases. Germline V gives CDR1 SGHDT, CDR2 YYEEEE. This CDR3 comprises 14 residues. This chain's CDR3 is CASSLGTNHYGYTF. The CDR3 nucleotides are TGTGCCAGCAGCTTGGGGACAAATCACTATGGCTACACCTTC.

About this clone: One end of the junction is discordant with germline, which a read error may explain. This chain joins TRBV28 and TRBJ2-7, with 8 bases matching TRBD1. Germline V gene sequence: CDR1 MDHEN, CDR2 SYDVKM. The CDR3 contains 11 residues. The CDR3 loop reads CASNDRQGANF. The CDR3 DNA follows: TGTGCCAGCAACGATCGTCAGGGGGCTAACTTC.

There are a few counts of this clone. The same CDR3 also results from other DNA sequences found in this sample. The chain combines TRBV12-3 or TRBV12-4 with TRBJ1-5; D not certain. The CDR3 extends over 13 amino acids. V was shortened by 3 bases and J by 1 base, with 4 bases between the two germline ends. The CDR3 loop is CASSFLSNQPQHF. DNA for the CDR3: TGTGCCAGCAGTTTTCTCAGCAATCAGCCCCAGCATTTT.

This clone has only one observation. This chain connects TRBV12-5 to TRBJ1-2; D may be TRBD1 (6 bases). Trimming pared 3 bases from V and 7 bases from J, leaving 21 bases between. The length of the CDR3 is 16 residues. Germline V gene sequence: CDR1 LGHNT, CDR2 FRNRAP. CDR3 loop: CASGLVQGWRSGGYTF. The CDR3 DNA reads TGTGCTAGTGGTTTAGTCCAGGGGTGGAGGAGTGGTGGCTACACCTTC.

The V call is TRBV7-2, the J call TRBJ2-5; 8 bases align to TRBD1. Germline CDR1 and CDR2: SGHTA and FQGNSA. The CDR3 spans 15 residues. V shed 5 bases, J shed 4 bases, and the junction held 9 bases outside the gene matches. The DNA for the CDR3 is TGTGCCAGCAGCCAGCTCCGACAGGGGATAGAGACCCAGTACTTC. The encoded protein is CASSQLRQGIETQYF.

V usage is TRBV19 and J usage is TRBJ1-5, with 7 bases lining up with TRBD1. V was clipped by 4 bases and J by 5 bases; unmatched bases: 8. The CDR3 totals 15 residues. The germline V gene has CDR1 LNHDA and CDR2 SQIVND (reference sequence). The CDR3 is CASSTDRVSYQPQHF. DNA for the CDR3: TGTGCCAGTAGTACTGACAGGGTCTCCTATCAGCCCCAGCATTTT.